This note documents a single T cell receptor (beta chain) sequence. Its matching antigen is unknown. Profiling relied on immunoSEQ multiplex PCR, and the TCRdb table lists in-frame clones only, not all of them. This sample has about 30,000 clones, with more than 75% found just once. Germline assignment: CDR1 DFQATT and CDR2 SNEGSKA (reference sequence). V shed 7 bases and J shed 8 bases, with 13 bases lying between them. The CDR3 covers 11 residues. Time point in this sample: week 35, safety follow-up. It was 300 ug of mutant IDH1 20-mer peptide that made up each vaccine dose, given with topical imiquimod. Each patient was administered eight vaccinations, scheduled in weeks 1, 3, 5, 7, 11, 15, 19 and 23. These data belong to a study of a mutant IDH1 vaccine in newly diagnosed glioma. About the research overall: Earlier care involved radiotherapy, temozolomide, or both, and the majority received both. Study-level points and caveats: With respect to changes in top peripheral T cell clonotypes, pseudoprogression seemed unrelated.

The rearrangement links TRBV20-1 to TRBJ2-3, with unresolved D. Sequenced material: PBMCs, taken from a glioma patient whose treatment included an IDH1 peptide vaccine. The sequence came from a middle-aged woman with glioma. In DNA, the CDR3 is TGCAGTGGCTGGGAATCTGTTACGCAGTATTTT. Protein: CSGWESVTQYF.